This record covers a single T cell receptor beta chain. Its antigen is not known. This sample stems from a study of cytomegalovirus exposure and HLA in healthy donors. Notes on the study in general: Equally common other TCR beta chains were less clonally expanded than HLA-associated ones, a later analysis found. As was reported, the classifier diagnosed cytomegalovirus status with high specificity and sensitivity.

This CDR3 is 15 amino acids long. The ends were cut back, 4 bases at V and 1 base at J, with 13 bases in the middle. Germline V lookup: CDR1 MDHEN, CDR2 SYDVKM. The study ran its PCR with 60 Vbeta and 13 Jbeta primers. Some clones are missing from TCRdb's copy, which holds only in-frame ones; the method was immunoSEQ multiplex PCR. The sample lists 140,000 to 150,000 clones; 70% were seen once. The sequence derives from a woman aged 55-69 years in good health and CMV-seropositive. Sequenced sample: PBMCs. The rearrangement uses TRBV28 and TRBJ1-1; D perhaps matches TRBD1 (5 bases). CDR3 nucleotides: TGTGCCAGCAGTTATATGGGGCAGGGGAACACTGAAGCTTTCTTT. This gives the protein CASSYMGQGNTEAFF.